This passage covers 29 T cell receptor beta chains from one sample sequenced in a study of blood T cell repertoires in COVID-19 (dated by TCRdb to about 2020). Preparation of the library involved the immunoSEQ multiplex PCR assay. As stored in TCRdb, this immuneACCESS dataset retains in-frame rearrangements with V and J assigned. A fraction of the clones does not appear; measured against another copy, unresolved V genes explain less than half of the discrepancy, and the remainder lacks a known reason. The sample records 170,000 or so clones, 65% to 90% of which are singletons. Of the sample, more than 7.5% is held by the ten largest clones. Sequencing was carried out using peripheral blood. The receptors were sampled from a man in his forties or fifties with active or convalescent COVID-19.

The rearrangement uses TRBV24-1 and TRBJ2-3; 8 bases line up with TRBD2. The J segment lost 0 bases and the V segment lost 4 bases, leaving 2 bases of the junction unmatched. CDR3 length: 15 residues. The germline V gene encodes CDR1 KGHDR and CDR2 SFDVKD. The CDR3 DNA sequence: TGTGCCACCAGTGAGGGACTAGTAAGCACAGATACGCAGTATTTT. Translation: CATSEGLVSTDTQYF.

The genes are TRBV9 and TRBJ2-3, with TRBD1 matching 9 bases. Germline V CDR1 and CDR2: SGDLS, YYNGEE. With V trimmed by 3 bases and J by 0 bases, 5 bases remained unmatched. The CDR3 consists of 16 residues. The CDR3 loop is CASSAGDRASTDTQYF. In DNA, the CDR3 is TGTGCCAGCAGCGCCGGGGACAGGGCGAGCACAGATACGCAGTATTTT.

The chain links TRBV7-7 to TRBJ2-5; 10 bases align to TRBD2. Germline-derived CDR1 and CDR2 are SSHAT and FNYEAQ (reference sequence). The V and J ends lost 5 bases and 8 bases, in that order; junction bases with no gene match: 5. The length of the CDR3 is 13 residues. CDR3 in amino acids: CASSTGLAATQYF. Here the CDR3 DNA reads TGTGCCAGCAGCACAGGACTAGCGGCCACCCAGTACTTC.

The DNA for the CDR3 is TGTGCCAGCAGCTTAGTGAGGGATGGTGATTCACCCCTCCACTTT. Translated: CASSLVRDGDSPLHF. The gene calls are TRBV7-6 and TRBJ1-6; D gene uncertain. This CDR3 region has 15 residues. V dropped 1 base and J dropped 8 bases, with 12 bases sitting between them. The germline V gene has CDR1 SGHVS and CDR2 FNYEAQ.

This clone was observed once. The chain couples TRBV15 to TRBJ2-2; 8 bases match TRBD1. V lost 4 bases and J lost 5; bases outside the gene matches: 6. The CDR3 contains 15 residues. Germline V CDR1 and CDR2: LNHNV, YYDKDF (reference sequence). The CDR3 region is CATSTRTGRTGELFF. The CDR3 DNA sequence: TGTGCCACCAGCACACGGACAGGGCGGACCGGGGAGCTGTTTTTT.

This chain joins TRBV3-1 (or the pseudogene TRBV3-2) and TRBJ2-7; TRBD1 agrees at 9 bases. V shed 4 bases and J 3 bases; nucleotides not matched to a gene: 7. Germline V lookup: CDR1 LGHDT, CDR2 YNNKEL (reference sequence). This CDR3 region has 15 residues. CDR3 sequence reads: CASSPLGQGGYEQYF. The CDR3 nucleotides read TGTGCCAGCAGCCCCCTGGGACAGGGCGGCTACGAGCAGTACTTC.

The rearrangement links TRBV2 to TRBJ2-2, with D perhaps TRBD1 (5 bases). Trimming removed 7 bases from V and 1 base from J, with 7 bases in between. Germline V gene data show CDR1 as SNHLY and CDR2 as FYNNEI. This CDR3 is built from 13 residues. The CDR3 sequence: CASKQGNTGELFF. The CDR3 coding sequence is TGTGCCAGCAAGCAGGGGAACACCGGGGAGCTGTTTTTT.

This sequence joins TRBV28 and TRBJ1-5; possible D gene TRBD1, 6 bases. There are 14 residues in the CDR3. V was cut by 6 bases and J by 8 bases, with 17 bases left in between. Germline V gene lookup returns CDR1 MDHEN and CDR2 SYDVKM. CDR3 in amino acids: CASSTGTMKEPQHF. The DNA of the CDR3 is TGTGCCAGCAGCACCGGGACAATGAAGGAGCCCCAGCATTTT.

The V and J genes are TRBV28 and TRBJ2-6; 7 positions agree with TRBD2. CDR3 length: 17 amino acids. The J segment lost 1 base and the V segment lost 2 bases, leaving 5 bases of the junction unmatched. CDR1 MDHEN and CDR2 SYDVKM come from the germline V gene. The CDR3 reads CASSLRAGTSGANVLTF. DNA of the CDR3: TGTGCCAGCAGTTTAAGAGCGGGGACGTCTGGGGCCAACGTCCTGACTTTC.

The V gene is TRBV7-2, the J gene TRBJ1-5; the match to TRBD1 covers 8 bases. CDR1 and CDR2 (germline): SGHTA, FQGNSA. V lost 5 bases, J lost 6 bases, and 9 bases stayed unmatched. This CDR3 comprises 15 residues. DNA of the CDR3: TGTGCCAGCAGCCCCACGACAGGGGTAGGTCAGCCCCAGCATTTT. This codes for CASSPTTGVGQPQHF.

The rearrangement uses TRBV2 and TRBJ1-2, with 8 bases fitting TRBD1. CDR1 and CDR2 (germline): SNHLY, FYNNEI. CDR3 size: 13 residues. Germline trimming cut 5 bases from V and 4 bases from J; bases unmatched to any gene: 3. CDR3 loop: CASSPGGGYGYTF. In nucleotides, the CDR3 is TGTGCCAGCAGTCCAGGGGGCGGCTATGGCTACACCTTC.

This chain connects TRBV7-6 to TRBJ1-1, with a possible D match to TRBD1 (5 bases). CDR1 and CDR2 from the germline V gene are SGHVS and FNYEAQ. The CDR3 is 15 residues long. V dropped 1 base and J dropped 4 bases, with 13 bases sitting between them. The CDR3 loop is CASSLGARGITEAFF. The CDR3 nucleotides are TGTGCCAGCAGCTTAGGGGCCCGGGGGATCACTGAAGCTTTCTTT. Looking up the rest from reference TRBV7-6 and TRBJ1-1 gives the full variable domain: GAGVSQSPRYKVTKRGQDVALRCDPISGHVSLYWYRQALGQGPEFLTYFNYEAQQDKSGLPNDRFSAERPEGSISTLTIQRTEQRDSAMYRCASSLGARGITEAFFGQGTRLTVV.

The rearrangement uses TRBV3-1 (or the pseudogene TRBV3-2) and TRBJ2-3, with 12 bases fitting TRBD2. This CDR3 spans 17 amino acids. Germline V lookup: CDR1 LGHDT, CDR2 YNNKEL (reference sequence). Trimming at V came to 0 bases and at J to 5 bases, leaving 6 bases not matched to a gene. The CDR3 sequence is CASSQDGLAGGLDTQYF. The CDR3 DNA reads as TGTGCCAGCAGCCAAGATGGGCTAGCGGGAGGGTTAGATACGCAGTATTTT.

CDR3 coding DNA: TGTGCCAGTAGTATTCTCGCGGGGGCGGGCACTGAAGCTTTCTTT. Residues: CASSILAGAGTEAFF. This sequence joins TRBV19 and TRBJ1-1; weak D call: TRBD1 (6 bases). The CDR3 has 15 amino acids. Germline loops: CDR1 LNHDA, CDR2 SQIVND (reference sequence). The V end was cut by 3 bases, the J end by 4 bases, with 15 bases between.

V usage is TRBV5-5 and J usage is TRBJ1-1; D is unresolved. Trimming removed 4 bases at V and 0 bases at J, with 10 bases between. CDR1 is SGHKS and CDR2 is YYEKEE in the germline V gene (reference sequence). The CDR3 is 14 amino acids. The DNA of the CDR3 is TGTGCCAGCAGCCCGAGACAACTGAACACTGAAGCTTTCTTT. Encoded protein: CASSPRQLNTEAFF.

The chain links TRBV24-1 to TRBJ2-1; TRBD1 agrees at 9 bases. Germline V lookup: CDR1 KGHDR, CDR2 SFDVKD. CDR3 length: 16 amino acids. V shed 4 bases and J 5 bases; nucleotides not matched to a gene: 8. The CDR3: CATSDQGQGPNNEQFF. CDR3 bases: TGTGCCACCAGTGACCAGGGACAGGGCCCAAACAATGAGCAGTTCTTC.

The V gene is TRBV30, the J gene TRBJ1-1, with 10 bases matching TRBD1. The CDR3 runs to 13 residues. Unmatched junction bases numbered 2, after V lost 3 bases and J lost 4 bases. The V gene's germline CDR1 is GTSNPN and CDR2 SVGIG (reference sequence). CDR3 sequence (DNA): TGTGCCTGGAGGCGGACAGGGGGCACTGAAGCTTTCTTT. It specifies CAWRRTGGTEAFF.

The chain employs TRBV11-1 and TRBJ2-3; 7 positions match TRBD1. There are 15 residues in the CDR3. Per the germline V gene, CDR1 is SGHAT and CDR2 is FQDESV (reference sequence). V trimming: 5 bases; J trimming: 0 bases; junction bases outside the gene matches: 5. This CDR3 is CASSTGTASTDTQYF. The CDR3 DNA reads TGTGCCAGCAGCACCGGGACAGCTAGCACAGATACGCAGTATTTT.

The CDR3 DNA reads TGTGCCAGCAGCGTAGGAGGGCTTGCTGAAGCTTTCTTT. Translated: CASSVGGLAEAFF. The chain uses TRBV9 and TRBJ1-1, with unresolved D. This CDR3 has 13 amino acids. CDR1 SGDLS and CDR2 YYNGEE come from the germline V gene. V lost 0 bases and J lost 6, with 9 bases in between.

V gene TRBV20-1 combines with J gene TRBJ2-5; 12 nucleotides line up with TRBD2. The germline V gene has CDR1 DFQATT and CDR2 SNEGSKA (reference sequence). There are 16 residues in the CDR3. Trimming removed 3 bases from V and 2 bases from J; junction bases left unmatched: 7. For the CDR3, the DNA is TGCAGTGCTAGTGGGGCTAGCGGGGGGGTACAAGAGACCCAGTACTTC. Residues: CSASGASGGVQETQYF.

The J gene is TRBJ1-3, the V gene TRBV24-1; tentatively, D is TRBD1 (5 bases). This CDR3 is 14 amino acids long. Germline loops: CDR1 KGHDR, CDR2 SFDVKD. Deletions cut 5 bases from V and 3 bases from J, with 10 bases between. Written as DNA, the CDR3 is TGTGCCACCAGTGCGGGGGGGATTGGAAACACCATATATTTT. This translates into CATSAGGIGNTIYF.

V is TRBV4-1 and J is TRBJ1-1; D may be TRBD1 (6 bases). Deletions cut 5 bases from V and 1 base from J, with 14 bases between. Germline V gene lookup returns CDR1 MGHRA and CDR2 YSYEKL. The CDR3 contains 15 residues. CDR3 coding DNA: TGCGCCAGCAGCTTAAGGGACAACTCGAACACTGAAGCTTTCTTT. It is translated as CASSLRDNSNTEAFF.

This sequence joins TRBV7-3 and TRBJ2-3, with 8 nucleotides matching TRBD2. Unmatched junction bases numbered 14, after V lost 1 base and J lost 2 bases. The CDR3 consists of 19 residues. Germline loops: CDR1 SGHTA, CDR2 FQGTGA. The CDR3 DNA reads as TGTGCCAGCAGCTTAAGGGGGTGGGCTAGCGGGCCCTACACAGATACGCAGTATTTT. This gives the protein CASSLRGWASGPYTDTQYF.

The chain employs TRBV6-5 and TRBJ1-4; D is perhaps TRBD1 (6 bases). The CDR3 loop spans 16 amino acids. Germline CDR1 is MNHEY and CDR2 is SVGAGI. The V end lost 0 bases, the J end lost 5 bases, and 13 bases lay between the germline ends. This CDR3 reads CASSYSRTALNEKLFF. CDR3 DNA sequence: TGTGCCAGCAGTTACTCGAGGACAGCCCTAAATGAAAAACTGTTTTTT.

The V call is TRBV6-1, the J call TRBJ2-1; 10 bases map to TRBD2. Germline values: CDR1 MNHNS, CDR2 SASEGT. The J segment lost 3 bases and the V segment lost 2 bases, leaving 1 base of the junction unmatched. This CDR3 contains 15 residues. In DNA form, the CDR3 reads TGTGCCAGCAGTGAAAGACTAGCGGGCTACAATGAGCAGTTCTTC. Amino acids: CASSERLAGYNEQFF.

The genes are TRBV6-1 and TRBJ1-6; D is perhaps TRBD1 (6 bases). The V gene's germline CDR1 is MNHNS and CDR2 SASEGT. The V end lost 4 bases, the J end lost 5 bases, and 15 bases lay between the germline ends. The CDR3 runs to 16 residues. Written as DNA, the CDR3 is TGTGCCAGCAGTGGAAGGGGGTGGACCAATAATTCACCCCTCCACTTT. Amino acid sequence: CASSGRGWTNNSPLHF.

CDR3 amino acids: CASSLGQGVSYTF. The CDR3 region has the DNA TGTGCCAGCAGCCTCGGACAGGGTGTGAGCTACACCTTC. V gene TRBV7-9 combines with J gene TRBJ1-2; TRBD1 agrees at 8 bases. V lost 5 bases and J lost 9; bases outside the gene matches: 8. Germline V gene sequence: CDR1 SEHNR, CDR2 FQNEAQ (reference sequence). There are 13 residues in the CDR3.

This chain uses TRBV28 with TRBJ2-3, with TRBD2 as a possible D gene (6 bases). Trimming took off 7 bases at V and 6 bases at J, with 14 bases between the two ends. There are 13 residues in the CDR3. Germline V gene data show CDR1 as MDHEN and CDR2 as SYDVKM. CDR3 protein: CASTMSGVDTQYF. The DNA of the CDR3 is TGTGCCAGCACCATGTCGGGGGTCGATACGCAGTATTTT.

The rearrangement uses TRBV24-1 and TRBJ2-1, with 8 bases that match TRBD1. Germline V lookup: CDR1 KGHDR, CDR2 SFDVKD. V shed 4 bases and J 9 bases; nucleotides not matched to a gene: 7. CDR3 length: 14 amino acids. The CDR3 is CATSDLGQGSEQFF. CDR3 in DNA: TGTGCCACCAGTGACCTTGGACAGGGATCTGAGCAGTTCTTC.